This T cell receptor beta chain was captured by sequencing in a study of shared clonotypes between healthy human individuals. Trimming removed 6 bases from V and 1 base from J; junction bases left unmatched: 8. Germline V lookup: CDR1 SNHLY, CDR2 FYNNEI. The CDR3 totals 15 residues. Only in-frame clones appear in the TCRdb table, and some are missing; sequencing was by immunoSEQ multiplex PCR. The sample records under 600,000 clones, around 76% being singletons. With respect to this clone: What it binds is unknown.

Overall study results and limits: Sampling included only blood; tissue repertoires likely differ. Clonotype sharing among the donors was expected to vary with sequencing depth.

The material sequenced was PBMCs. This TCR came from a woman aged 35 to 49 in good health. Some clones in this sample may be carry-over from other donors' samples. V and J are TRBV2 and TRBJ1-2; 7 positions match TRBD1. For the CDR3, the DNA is TGTGCCAGCAGATCGAACAGGGGAGGTAACTATGGCTACACCTTC. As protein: CASRSNRGGNYGYTF.